This T cell receptor (beta chain) was identified during a study of T cell changes during pregnancy in multiple sclerosis. The CDR3 runs to 16 residues. Germline V gene lookup returns CDR1 SEHNR and CDR2 FQNEAQ (reference sequence). The ends lost 3 bases at V and 7 bases at J; junction bases unmatched: 7. Assay used: immunoSEQ multiplex PCR; TCRdb lists only in-frame clones, some missing. The table lists about 23,000 clones, about 88% of them singletons. The TCR was taken from a female donor in good health, enrolled as a control in a pregnancy study. The rearrangement links TRBV7-9 to TRBJ2-1, with 12 bases lining up with TRBD2. This specimen consisted of CD4+ T cells from peripheral blood mononuclear cells, obtained in the first trimester of pregnancy. The CDR3 region is CASSFRGLAGSNEQFF. DNA of the CDR3: TGTGCCAGCAGCTTTAGGGGACTAGCGGGCTCGAATGAGCAGTTCTTC.